This TCR beta chain was identified during a study of blood T cell repertoires in COVID-19. Living in 25 or so US areas, the participants were between roughly 18 and 90 years of age. Cohorts were determined from participant-reported clinical history. In the study's own analysis: By means of reference gene primer amplification, nucleated cell counts were estimated. This table comes from immunoSEQ multiplex PCR, and its TCRdb copy is limited to in-frame clones, with some not included. V, J and clone size are taken as reported in that table, and D and trimming were inferred from the DNA itself. This table has about 330,000 clones, 70% to 90% appearing once. Sequences were obtained from PBMCs or T cells enriched from blood (not recorded which). The clonotype was recovered from a woman in her twenties or thirties who had recovered from COVID-19.

This CDR3 is CSASAGANYGYTF. The CDR3 DNA sequence: TGCAGTGCTAGTGCAGGCGCTAACTATGGCTACACCTTC. This chain links TRBV20-1 with TRBJ1-2; D gene ambiguous. The CDR3 runs to 13 residues. Between the trimmed V and J ends, which lost 3 bases and 0 bases, there was a span of 8 bases. Germline CDR1 and CDR2: DFQATT and SNEGSKA (reference sequence).